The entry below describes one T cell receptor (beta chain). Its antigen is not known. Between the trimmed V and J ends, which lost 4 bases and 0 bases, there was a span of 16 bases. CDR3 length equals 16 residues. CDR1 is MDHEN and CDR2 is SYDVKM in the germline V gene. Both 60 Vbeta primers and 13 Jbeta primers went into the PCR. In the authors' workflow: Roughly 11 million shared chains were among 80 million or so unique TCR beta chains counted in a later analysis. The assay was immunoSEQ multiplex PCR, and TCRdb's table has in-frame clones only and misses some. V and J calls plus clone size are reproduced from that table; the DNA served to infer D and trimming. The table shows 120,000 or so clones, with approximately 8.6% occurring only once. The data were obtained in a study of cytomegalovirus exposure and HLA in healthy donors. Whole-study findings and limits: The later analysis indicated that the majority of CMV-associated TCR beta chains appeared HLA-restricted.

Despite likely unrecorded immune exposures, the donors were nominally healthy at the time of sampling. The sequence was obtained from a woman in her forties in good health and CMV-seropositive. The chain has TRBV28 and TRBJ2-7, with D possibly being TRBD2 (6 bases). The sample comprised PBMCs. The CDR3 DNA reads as TGTGCCAGCAGTTCCCTCGGGGGAGAAATCTCCTACGAGCAGTACTTC. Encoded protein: CASSSLGGEISYEQYF. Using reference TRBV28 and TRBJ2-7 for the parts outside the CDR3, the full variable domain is DVKVTQSSRYLVKRTGEKVFLECVQDMDHENMFWYRQDPGLGLRLIYFSYDVKMKEKGDIPEGYSVSREKKERFSLILESASTNQTSMYLCASSSLGGEISYEQYFGPGTRLTVT.